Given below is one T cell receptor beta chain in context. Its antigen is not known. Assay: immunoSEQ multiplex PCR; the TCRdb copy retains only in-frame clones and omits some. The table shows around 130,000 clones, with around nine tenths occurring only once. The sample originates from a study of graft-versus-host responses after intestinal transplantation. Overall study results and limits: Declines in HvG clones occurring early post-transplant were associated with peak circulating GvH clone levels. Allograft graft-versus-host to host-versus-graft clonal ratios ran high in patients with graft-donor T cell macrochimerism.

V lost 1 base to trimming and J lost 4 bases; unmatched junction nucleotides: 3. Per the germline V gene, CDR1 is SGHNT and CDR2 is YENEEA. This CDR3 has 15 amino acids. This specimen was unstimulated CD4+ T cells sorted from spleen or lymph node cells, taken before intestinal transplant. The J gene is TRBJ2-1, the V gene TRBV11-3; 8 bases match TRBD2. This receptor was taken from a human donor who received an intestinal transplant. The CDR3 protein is CASSLAGGVYNEQFF. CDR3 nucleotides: TGTGCCAGCAGCTTAGCGGGGGGGGTTTACAATGAGCAGTTCTTC.